This TCR beta chain was sequenced in a study of shared clonotypes between healthy human individuals. Across the whole study: Donors were two women and a few men aged 18 to 49. Each donor's CD8 memory used one plate, CD8 naive two, each CD4 subset three. Regarding the study as a whole: Relative to clonotypes present in all four donors, those not shared had lower generation probabilities.

For sorted subsets, about 190 ng DNA per replicate equaled roughly 30,000 T cell genomes. Only in-frame clones appear in the TCRdb table, and some are missing; sequencing was by immunoSEQ multiplex PCR. The profile shows over 850,000 clones, around 78% of them singletons. V gave up 0 bases and J gave up 8 bases, with 12 bases separating them. This CDR3 contains 14 residues. Germline assignment: CDR1 SGHRS and CDR2 YFSETQ. This clone was counted a few times. Antigen unknown. Sequenced: memory CD4+ T cells from PBMCs. Subset specified: CD45RA-negative fraction. The TCR comes from a man younger than 35 in good health. Some clones in this sample may be carry-over from other donors' samples. V and J are TRBV5-1 and TRBJ2-4; D is undetermined. This CDR3 is CASSLEGSADIQYF. The CDR3 bases are TGCGCCAGCAGCTTGGAGGGAAGCGCGGACATTCAGTACTTC.